The clone carrying this T cell receptor (beta chain) showed up just a few times. The germline V gene encodes CDR1 SGHTA and CDR2 FQGNSA. V was cut by 3 bases and J by 7 bases, with 19 bases left in between. The CDR3 spans 16 residues. These data are taken from a study of blood T cells in healthy people across ages. Alongside a J-beta primer mix, a sample-barcoded 5' primer served in a second PCR lasting roughly 6 to 11 cycles. TCRdb re-derived calls from the 5' RACE reads in MiXCR, one entry per CDR3 protein. This table has around 1,700,000 distinct CDR3 sequences, roughly 30% appearing once. The sequence was collected from a woman in her thirties in good health. The specimen was blood. This chain joins TRBV7-2 and TRBJ2-1; D could derive from TRBD1 or TRBD2 (5 bases each). CDR3 coding DNA: TGTGCCAGCAGCTTTCAGGGAGAAGGGCTTCGAAATGAGCAGTTCTTC. Translation gives CASSFQGEGLRNEQFF.